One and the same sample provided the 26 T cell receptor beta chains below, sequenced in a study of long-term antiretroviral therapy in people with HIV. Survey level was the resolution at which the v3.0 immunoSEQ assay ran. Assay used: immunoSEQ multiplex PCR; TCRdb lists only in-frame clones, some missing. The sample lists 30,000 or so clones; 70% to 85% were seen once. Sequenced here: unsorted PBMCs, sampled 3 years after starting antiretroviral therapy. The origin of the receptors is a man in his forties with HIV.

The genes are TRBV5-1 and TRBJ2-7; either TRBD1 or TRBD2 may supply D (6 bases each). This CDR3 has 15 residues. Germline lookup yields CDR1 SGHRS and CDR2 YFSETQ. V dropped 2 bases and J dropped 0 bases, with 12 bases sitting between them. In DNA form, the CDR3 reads TGCGCCAGCAGCTTCACAGGGACTCTCTCCTACGAGCAGTACTTC. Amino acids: CASSFTGTLSYEQYF.

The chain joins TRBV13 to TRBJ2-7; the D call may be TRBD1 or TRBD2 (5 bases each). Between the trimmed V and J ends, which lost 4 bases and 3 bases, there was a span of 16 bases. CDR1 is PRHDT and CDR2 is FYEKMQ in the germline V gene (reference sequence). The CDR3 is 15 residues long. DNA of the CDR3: TGTGCCAGCAGCTCAGAGGGCCAGGGCAGCTACGAGCAGTACTTC. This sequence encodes CASSSEGQGSYEQYF.

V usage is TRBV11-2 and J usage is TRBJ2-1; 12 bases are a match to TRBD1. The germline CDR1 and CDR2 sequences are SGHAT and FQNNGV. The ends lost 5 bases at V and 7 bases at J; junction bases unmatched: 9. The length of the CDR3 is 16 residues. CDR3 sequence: CASSLTRDRGRNEQFF. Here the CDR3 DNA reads TGTGCCAGCAGCCTAACCCGGGACAGGGGGCGAAATGAGCAGTTCTTC. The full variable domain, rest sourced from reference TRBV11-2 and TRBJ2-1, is EAGVAQSPRYKIIEKRQSVAFWCNPISGHATLYWYQQILGQGPKLLIQFQNNGVVDDSQLPKDRFSAERLKGVDSTLKIQPAKLEDSAVYLCASSLTRDRGRNEQFFGPGTRLTVL.

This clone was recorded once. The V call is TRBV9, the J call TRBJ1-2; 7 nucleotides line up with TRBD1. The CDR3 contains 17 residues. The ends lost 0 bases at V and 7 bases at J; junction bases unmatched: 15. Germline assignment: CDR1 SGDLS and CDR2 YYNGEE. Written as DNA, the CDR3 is TGTGCCAGCAGCGTAGGTTCAGGGGGAACCCGGGGCGGTGGCTACACCTTC. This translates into CASSVGSGGTRGGGYTF.

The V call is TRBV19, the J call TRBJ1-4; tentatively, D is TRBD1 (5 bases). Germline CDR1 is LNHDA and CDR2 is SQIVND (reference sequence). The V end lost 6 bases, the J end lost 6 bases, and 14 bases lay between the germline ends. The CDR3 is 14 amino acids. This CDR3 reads CASSLQGGDEKLFF. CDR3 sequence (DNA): TGTGCCAGTAGCCTTCAGGGAGGGGATGAAAAACTGTTTTTT.

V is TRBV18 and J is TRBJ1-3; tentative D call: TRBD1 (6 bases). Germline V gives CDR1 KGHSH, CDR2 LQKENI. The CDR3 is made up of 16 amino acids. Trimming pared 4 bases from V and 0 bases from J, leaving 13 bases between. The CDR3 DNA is TGTGCCAGCTCACTCACCGAGGGGGTCTCTGGAAACACCATATATTTT. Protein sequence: CASSLTEGVSGNTIYF.

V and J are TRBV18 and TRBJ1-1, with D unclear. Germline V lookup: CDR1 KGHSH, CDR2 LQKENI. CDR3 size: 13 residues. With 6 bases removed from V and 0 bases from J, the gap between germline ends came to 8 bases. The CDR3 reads CASSADLNTEAFF. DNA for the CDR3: TGTGCCAGCTCCGCCGATTTGAACACTGAAGCTTTCTTT.

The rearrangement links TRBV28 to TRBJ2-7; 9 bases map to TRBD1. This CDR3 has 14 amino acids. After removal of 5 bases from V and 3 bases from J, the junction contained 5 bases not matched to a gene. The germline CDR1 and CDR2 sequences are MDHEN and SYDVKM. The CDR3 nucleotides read TGTGCCAGCAGTACCCCGGACAGGGGCTACGAGCAGTACTTC. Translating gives CASSTPDRGYEQYF.

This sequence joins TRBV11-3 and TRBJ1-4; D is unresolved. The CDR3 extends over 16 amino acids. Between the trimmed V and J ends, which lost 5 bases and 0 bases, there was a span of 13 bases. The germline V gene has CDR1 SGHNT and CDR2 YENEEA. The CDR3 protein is CASSPQGAATNEKLFF. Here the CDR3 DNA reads TGTGCCAGCAGCCCACAAGGAGCTGCAACTAATGAAAAACTGTTTTTT.

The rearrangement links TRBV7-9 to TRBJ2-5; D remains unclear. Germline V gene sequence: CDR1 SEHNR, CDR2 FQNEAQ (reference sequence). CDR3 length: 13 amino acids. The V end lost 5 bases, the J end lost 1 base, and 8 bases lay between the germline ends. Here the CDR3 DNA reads TGTGCCAGCAGCCACCCGGCCCAAGAGACCCAGTACTTC. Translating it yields CASSHPAQETQYF.

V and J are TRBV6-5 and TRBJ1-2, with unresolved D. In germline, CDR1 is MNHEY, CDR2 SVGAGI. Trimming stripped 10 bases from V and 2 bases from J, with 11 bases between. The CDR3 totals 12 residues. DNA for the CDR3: TGTGCCACAGAGACACCCAACTATGGCTACACCTTC. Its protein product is CATETPNYGYTF.

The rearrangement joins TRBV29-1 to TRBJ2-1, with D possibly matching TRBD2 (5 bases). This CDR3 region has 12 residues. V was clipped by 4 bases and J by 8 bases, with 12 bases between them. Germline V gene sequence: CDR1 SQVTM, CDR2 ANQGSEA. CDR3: CSVVMISDEQFF. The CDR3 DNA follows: TGCAGCGTTGTCATGATTAGCGATGAGCAGTTCTTC.

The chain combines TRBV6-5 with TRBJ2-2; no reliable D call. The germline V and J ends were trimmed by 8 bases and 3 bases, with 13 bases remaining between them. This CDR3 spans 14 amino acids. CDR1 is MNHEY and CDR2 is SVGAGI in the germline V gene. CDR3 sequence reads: CASSASTDTGELFF. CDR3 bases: TGTGCCAGCTCAGCGTCCACGGACACCGGGGAGCTGTTTTTT.

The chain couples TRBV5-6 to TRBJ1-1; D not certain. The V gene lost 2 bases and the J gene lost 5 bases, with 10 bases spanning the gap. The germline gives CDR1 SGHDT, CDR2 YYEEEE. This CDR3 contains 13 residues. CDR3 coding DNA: TGTGCCAGCAGCTTCGTCTATGCAACTGAAGCTTTCTTT. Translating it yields CASSFVYATEAFF.

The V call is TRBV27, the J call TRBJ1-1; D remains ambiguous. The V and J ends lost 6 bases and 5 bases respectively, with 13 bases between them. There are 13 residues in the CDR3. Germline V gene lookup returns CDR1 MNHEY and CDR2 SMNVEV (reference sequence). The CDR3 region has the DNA TGTGCCAGCAGACGGACCCCCGGGACTGAAGCTTTCTTT. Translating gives CASRRTPGTEAFF.

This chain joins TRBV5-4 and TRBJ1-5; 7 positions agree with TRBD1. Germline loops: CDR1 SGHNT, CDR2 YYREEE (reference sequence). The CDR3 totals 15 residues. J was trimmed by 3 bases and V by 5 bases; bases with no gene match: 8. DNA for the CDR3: TGTGCCAGCAGAAACGGGGACAGATACAATCAGCCCCAGCATTTT. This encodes CASRNGDRYNQPQHF.

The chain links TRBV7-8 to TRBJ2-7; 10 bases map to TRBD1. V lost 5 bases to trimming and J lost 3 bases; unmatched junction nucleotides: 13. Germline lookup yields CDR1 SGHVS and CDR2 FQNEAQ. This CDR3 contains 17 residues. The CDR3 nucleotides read TGTGCCAGCAGCCTCGGACAGGGGGAGTCGTTCGGCTACGAGCAGTACTTC. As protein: CASSLGQGESFGYEQYF.

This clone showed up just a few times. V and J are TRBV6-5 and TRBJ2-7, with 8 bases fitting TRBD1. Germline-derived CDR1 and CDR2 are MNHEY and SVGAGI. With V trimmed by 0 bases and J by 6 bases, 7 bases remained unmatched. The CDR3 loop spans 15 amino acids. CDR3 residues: CASSYSGTGVSEQYF. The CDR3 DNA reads TGTGCCAGCAGTTACTCTGGGACAGGAGTTAGCGAGCAGTACTTC.

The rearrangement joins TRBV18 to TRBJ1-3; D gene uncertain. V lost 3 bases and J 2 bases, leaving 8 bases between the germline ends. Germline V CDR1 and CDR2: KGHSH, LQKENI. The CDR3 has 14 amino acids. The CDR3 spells CASSPGVPGNTIYF. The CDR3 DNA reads TGTGCCAGCTCACCGGGAGTCCCTGGAAACACCATATATTTT.

The CDR3 bases are TGTGCCAGCAGTTTAGTCGGTTACAGGTCCCCGTACACCGGGGAGCTGTTTTTT. Residues: CASSLVGYRSPYTGELFF. This chain uses TRBV28 with TRBJ2-2, with a tentative D call TRBD1 (5 bases). V was trimmed by 2 bases and J by 3 bases, leaving 19 bases between them. There are 18 residues in the CDR3. From germline, CDR1 is MDHEN and CDR2 SYDVKM.

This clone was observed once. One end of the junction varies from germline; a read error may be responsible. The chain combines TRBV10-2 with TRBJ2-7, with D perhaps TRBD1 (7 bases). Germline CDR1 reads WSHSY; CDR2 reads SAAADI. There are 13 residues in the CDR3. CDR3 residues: CASRVGQEGTPDF. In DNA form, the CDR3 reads TGCGCCAGCAGGGTTGGACAGGAGGGAACCCCGGACTTC.

CDR3 nucleotides: TGTGCCAGCATAGACTATGCAACTAATGAAAAACTGTTTTTT. It translates to CASIDYATNEKLFF. This chain joins TRBV6-1 and TRBJ1-4; no firm D call. V lost 7 bases, J lost 0 bases, and 9 bases lay in between. CDR1 and CDR2 (germline): MNHNS, SASEGT. The CDR3 is 14 amino acids.

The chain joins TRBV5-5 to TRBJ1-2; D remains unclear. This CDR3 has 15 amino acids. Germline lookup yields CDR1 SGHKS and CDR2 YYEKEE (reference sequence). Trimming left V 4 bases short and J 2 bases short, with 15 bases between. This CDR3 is CASSNGPGRNYGYTF. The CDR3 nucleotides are TGTGCCAGCAGCAATGGACCGGGGAGGAACTATGGCTACACCTTC.

The DNA for the CDR3 is TGTGCCAGCAGCTTGCGGGGGGACAGAGCCAATCAGCCCCAGCATTTT. This codes for CASSLRGDRANQPQHF. The gene calls are TRBV7-2 and TRBJ1-5, with 7 nucleotides matching TRBD1. The CDR3 is 16 amino acids. Germline V gives CDR1 SGHTA, CDR2 FQGNSA. Germline trimming cut 3 bases from V and 3 bases from J; bases unmatched to any gene: 8.

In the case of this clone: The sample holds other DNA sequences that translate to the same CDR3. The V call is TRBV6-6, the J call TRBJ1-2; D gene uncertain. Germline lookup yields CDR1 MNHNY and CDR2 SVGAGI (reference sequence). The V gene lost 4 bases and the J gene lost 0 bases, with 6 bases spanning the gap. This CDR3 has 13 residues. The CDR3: CASSLDPNYGYTF. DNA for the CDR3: TGTGCCAGCAGTTTGGACCCTAACTATGGCTACACCTTC.

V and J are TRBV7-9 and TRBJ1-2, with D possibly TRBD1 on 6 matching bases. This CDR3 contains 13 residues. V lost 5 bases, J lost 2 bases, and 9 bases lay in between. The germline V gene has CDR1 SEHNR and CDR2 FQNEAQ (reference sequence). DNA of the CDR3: TGTGCCAGCAGCCAACAGGGAAACTATGGCTACACCTTC. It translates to CASSQQGNYGYTF.